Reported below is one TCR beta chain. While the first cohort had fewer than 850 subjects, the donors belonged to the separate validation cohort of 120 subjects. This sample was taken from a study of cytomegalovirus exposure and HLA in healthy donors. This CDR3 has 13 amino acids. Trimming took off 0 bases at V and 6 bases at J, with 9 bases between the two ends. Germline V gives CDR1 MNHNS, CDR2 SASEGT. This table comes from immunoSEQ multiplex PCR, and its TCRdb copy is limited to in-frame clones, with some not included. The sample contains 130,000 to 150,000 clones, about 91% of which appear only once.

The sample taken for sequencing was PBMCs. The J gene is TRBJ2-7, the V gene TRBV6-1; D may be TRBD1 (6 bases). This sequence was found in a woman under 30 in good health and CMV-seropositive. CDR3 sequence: CASSEAEQGEQYF. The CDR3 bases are TGTGCCAGCAGTGAAGCGGAACAGGGCGAGCAGTACTTC.